Relative to its sample, the clone carrying this T cell receptor (beta chain) is medium-sized (0.01 to 0.1%). Germline CDR1 and CDR2: LNHDA and SQIVND (reference sequence). The CDR3 has 13 residues. The V end lost 1 base, the J end lost 4 bases, and 7 bases lay between the germline ends. This record comes from a study of graft-versus-host responses after intestinal transplantation. Sequencing used immunoSEQ multiplex PCR; TCRdb keeps in-frame clones, though not all of them. The sample comprises 6,000 to 9,500 clones, approximately 68% of which are singletons, and about 19% rests with the top ten. Processing released intraepithelial and lamina propria lymphocytes from the graft tissue.

This sequence originates from a human patient who received an intestinal transplant, so some T cells may come from the graft donor. The chain employs TRBV19 and TRBJ1-1; D gene uncertain. The sample in question was ileum tissue, obtained around eight months after intestinal transplantation. CDR3 residues: CASSIGRSTEAFF. CDR3 coding DNA: TGTGCCAGTAGTATAGGCAGGTCCACTGAAGCTTTCTTT.